Shown below are 21 T cell receptor beta chains from a single sample sequenced in a study of CD8 T cells in ankylosing spondylitis. Study-level findings and limits: Characteristic of ankylosing spondylitis blood, it appeared, was a TCR beta motif comprising roughly eight highly homologous variants.

MiXCR, applied by TCRdb to the 5' RACE reads, yields one record per CDR3 protein. Among more than 400,000 distinct CDR3 sequences listed, less than 6% were seen once. Their antigens are not known. Sequenced sample: blood, either unsorted or a sorted T cell fraction (not recorded which). The receptors were gathered from a male donor with ankylosing spondylitis.

The chain uses TRBV6-2 or TRBV6-3 and TRBJ2-5; tentative D call: TRBD1 (5 bases). This CDR3 spans 13 amino acids. CDR1 is MNHEY and CDR2 is SVGEGT in the germline V gene. With 6 bases removed from V and 3 bases from J, the gap between germline ends came to 11 bases. As DNA, the CDR3 is TGTGCCAGCAGCCTGACAGCAGAAGAGACCCAGTACTTC. Translated, it gives CASSLTAEETQYF.

This rearrangement joins TRBV12-3 or TRBV12-4 to TRBJ1-4; D is unresolved. Trimming removed 0 bases at V and 1 base at J, with 12 bases between. The CDR3 runs 17 residues. CDR3 bases: TGTGCCAGCAGTTTAGCTCCACCCTTCGGAACTAATGAAAAACTGTTTTTT. Its translation: CASSLAPPFGTNEKLFF.

Ten or more counts support this clonotype. Here the CDR3 reads CASNLQGVNTEAFF. DNA for the CDR3: TGTGCCAGCAACCTACAGGGTGTGAACACTGAAGCTTTCTTT. V and J are TRBV12-3 or TRBV12-4 and TRBJ1-1; D is perhaps TRBD1 (6 bases). V lost 7 bases and J lost 0, with 12 bases in between. The CDR3 loop spans 14 amino acids.

This clonotype was counted at least ten times. The chain carries TRBV7-2 and TRBJ2-7; D may be TRBD2 (6 bases). V lost 2 bases and J lost 5, with 19 bases in between. This CDR3 comprises 16 residues. Per the germline V gene, CDR1 is SGHTA and CDR2 is FQGNSA. The CDR3 reads CASSLQRARDGDEQYF. In nucleotides, the CDR3 is TGTGCCAGCAGCTTACAGCGGGCCCGGGATGGGGACGAGCAGTACTTC. Together with reference TRBV7-2 and TRBJ2-7, the CDR3 gives the full variable domain: GAGVSQSPSNKVTEKGKDVELRCDPISGHTALYWYRQSLGQGLEFLIYFQGNSAPDKSGLPSDRFSAERTGGSVSTLTIQRTQQEDSAVYLCASSLQRARDGDEQYFGPGTRLTVT.

The sample holds a few counts of this clonotype. CDR3 sequence: CASSWGGPGETQYF. The CDR3 nucleotides read TGCGCCAGCAGCTGGGGAGGGCCCGGAGAGACCCAGTACTTC. This chain connects TRBV5-1 to TRBJ2-5; 7 bases fit TRBD2. V lost 3 bases and J lost 4; bases outside the gene matches: 6. The CDR3 spans 14 residues. The germline V gene has CDR1 SGHRS and CDR2 YFSETQ. The complete variable domain, with remaining parts taken from reference TRBV5-1 and TRBJ2-5, reads KAGVTQTPRYLIKTRGQQVTLSCSPISGHRSVSWYQQTPGQGLQFLFEYFSETQRNKGNFPGRFSGRQFSNSRSEMNVSTLELGDSALYLCASSWGGPGETQYFGPGTRLLVL.

This clonotype was recorded many times. The rearrangement joins TRBV29-1 to TRBJ1-4; the D gene is possibly TRBD1 (5 bases). This CDR3 is built from 13 residues. V was shortened by 7 bases and J by 7 bases, with 16 bases between the two germline ends. Looked up from germline, CDR1 is SQVTM and CDR2 is ANQGSEA. The CDR3 sequence: CSAIDSRFEKLFF. In nucleotides, the CDR3 is TGCAGCGCTATCGACAGCAGGTTTGAAAAACTGTTTTTT.

This clonotype was seen at least ten times. The gene calls are TRBV5-1 and TRBJ2-7; perhaps TRBD1 as D (7 bases). V was trimmed by 5 bases and J by 2 bases, leaving 14 bases between them. The CDR3 has 14 amino acids. CDR1 SGHRS and CDR2 YFSETQ come from the germline V gene. CDR3 region: CASSLTGEAYEQYF. CDR3 DNA: TGCGCCAGCAGTTTAACAGGGGAGGCCTACGAGCAGTACTTC.

This clonotype appeared many times. The rearrangement joins TRBV20-1 to TRBJ2-7, with 14 bases identical to TRBD2. CDR3 length: 16 residues. Germline-derived CDR1 and CDR2 are DFQATT and SNEGSKA (reference sequence). The J segment lost 7 bases and the V segment lost 0 bases, leaving 8 bases of the junction unmatched. In DNA form, the CDR3 reads TGCAGTGCTAGAGATTGGGGGACTAGCGGGAGAGGTGAGCAGTACTTC. Translated, it gives CSARDWGTSGRGEQYF.

This clonotype has only a few counts. The V and J genes are TRBV27 and TRBJ2-7, with D possibly TRBD2 on 7 matching bases. Germline lookup yields CDR1 MNHEY and CDR2 SMNVEV (reference sequence). Trimming stripped 2 bases from V and 2 bases from J, with 13 bases between. This CDR3 contains 15 residues. The CDR3 sequence is CASSLLAGAPYEQYF. The DNA for the CDR3 is TGTGCCAGCAGTTTACTCGCGGGGGCGCCCTACGAGCAGTACTTC.

In its sample, this clonotype was seen many times. The rearrangement joins TRBV27 to TRBJ2-3; D is undetermined. V shed 2 bases and J shed 0 bases, with 9 bases lying between them. The CDR3 has 15 residues. Germline V CDR1 and CDR2: MNHEY, SMNVEV (reference sequence). The CDR3 nucleotides read TGTGCCAGCAGTTTACAGGTGACTAGCACAGATACGCAGTATTTT. Translated, it gives CASSLQVTSTDTQYF.

Comments on this clonotype: Just one base apart from a much larger clone, this may be a read error. The chain couples TRBV7-2 to TRBJ2-1; possibly TRBD1 for D (6 bases). Trimming pared 5 bases from V and 4 bases from J, leaving 12 bases between. The length of the CDR3 is 14 residues. Looked up from germline, CDR1 is SGHTA and CDR2 is FQGNSA. As DNA, the CDR3 is TGTGCCAGCAGCGCCGCAGGGGTTTACAATGAGCAGTTCTTC. Translated: CASSAAGVYNEQFF.

This clonotype was found many times. The chain is built from TRBV5-1 and TRBJ2-1; D call uncertain. Germline CDR1 reads SGHRS; CDR2 reads YFSETQ. The CDR3 sequence is 16 residues long. V shed 0 bases and J shed 3 bases, with 13 bases lying between them. CDR3 sequence reads: CASSLDGTNFYNEQFF. The CDR3 nucleotides are TGCGCCAGCAGCTTGGACGGAACCAATTTCTACAATGAGCAGTTCTTC.

V and J are TRBV18 and TRBJ2-1, with 9 positions matching TRBD1. Trimming at V came to 5 bases and at J to 4 bases, leaving 12 bases not matched to a gene. CDR3 length: 17 residues. The germline CDR1 and CDR2 sequences are KGHSH and LQKENI. The CDR3 nucleotides read TGTGCCAGCTCAAATCCCGCCGGGACAGGGTATTACAATGAGCAGTTCTTC. It is translated as CASSNPAGTGYYNEQFF.

The chain couples TRBV3-1 to TRBJ2-7, with D maybe TRBD2 (6 bases). Germline assignment: CDR1 LGHDT and CDR2 YNNKEL (reference sequence). The CDR3 length is 16 residues. V was clipped by 4 bases and J by 7 bases, with 23 bases between them. CDR3 sequence reads: CASSRLPGLGPLEQYF. The CDR3 DNA reads TGTGCCAGCAGCCGGCTCCCGGGACTGGGGCCCCTAGAGCAGTACTTC.

This clonotype came up many times. This chain joins TRBV7-9 and TRBJ2-1; D remains unclear. The CDR3 totals 15 residues. V dropped 6 bases and J dropped 7 bases, with 19 bases sitting between them. Germline lookup yields CDR1 SEHNR and CDR2 FQNEAQ (reference sequence). CDR3: CASSNRVLSKNEQFF. CDR3 nucleotides: TGTGCCAGCAGTAACCGGGTTCTCTCAAAAAATGAGCAGTTCTTC.

This clonotype was found many times. The J gene is TRBJ1-2, the V gene TRBV10-2; TRBD1 might be the D (6 bases). The CDR3 spans 15 residues. V was pared by 2 bases and J by 4 bases, with 14 bases between. CDR1 is WSHSY, CDR2 SAAADI, per germline. In DNA form, the CDR3 reads TGCGCCAGCAGTGAGAACAGGGAGGGACCCTATGGCTACACCTTC. Translating it yields CASSENREGPYGYTF.

This clonotype was recorded at least ten times. The genes are TRBV11-1 and TRBJ2-1; a weak D match, TRBD2 (7 bases). Germline V lookup: CDR1 SGHAT, CDR2 FQDESV (reference sequence). The CDR3 consists of 15 residues. With 0 bases removed from V and 9 bases from J, the gap between germline ends came to 15 bases. The CDR3 DNA is TGTGCCAGCAGCTTAGCGAGGGGGGGCCGCGGTGAGCAGTTCTTC. Its protein is CASSLARGGRGEQFF. Using reference TRBV11-1 and TRBJ2-1 for the parts outside the CDR3, the full variable domain is EAEVAQSPRYKITEKSQAVAFWCDPISGHATLYWYRQILGQGPELLVQFQDESVVDDSQLPKDRFSAERLKGVDSTLKIQPAELGDSAMYLCASSLARGGRGEQFFGPGTRLTVL.

This clonotype has at least ten counts. The chain carries TRBV7-9 and TRBJ2-3, with unresolved D. Germline CDR1 reads SEHNR; CDR2 reads FQNEAQ (reference sequence). The V end was cut by 1 base, the J end by 3 bases, with 8 bases between. The CDR3 is 14 residues long. The CDR3 loop reads CASSLEVRTDTQYF. The DNA of the CDR3 is TGTGCCAGCAGCTTAGAGGTTCGAACAGATACGCAGTATTTT.

This clonotype was picked up many times. The V and J genes are TRBV27 and TRBJ2-1; 9 positions match TRBD2. The CDR3 is 14 residues long. V was pared by 3 bases and J by 9 bases, with 6 bases of the junction left unmatched. CDR1 MNHEY and CDR2 SMNVEV come from the germline V gene (reference sequence). CDR3 nucleotides: TGTGCCAGCAGTTTTTCCGGACTAGCGCCTGAGCAGTTCTTC. Its protein product is CASSFSGLAPEQFF.

This clonotype has at least ten counts. The gene calls are TRBV9 and TRBJ2-7, with D maybe TRBD2 (6 bases). Per germline, CDR1 SGDLS and CDR2 YYNGEE. The V gene lost 0 bases and the J gene lost 1 base, with 11 bases spanning the gap. The CDR3 runs 15 residues. CDR3 amino acids: CASSVGSGRSYEQYF. CDR3 coding DNA: TGTGCCAGCAGCGTAGGTTCGGGGAGGTCCTACGAGCAGTACTTC.

This clonotype was observed at least ten times. The chain has TRBV2 and TRBJ2-1; 8 bases map to TRBD1. The CDR3 has 13 amino acids. After removal of 8 bases from V and 5 bases from J, the junction contained 5 bases not matched to a gene. Per germline, CDR1 SNHLY and CDR2 FYNNEI. The chain's CDR3 is CASRTGLNNEQFF. In DNA, the CDR3 is TGTGCCAGCCGGACAGGGCTGAACAATGAGCAGTTCTTC.